This T cell receptor beta chain was captured in a study of blood T cell repertoires in COVID-19. This CDR3 has 14 residues. Germline CDR1 reads SGHTA; CDR2 reads FQGTGA. The junction had 7 bases not matched to a gene; V was cut back by 5 bases and J by 5 bases. The assay was immunoSEQ multiplex PCR, and TCRdb's table has in-frame clones only and misses some. The data contain around 310,000 clones, nearly 90% of them singletons. This TCR was sampled from a middle-aged woman with COVID-19, enrolled during active disease. Sequences were obtained from peripheral blood. The chain carries TRBV7-3 and TRBJ1-1, with TRBD1 identical over 8 bases. The CDR3 protein is CASSPDRGWTEAFF. CDR3 DNA: TGTGCCAGCAGCCCAGACAGGGGTTGGACTGAAGCTTTCTTT.